The source of this TCR beta chain is a study of T cell responses to AZD1222 COVID-19 vaccine. Profiling relied on immunoSEQ multiplex PCR, and the TCRdb table lists in-frame clones only, not all of them. The sample carries about 180,000 clones, 85% to 95% recorded once. This clone appeared once. The CDR3 is made up of 16 amino acids. Germline values: CDR1 GTSNPN, CDR2 SVGIG (reference sequence). Trimming pared 5 bases from V and 1 base from J, leaving 20 bases between. The TCR sequence derives from an adult who received the AZD1222 COVID-19 vaccine. This chain uses TRBV30 with TRBJ1-1; D is possibly TRBD1 (5 bases). The sample in question was peripheral blood, obtained 28 days after the second AZD1222 dose. CDR3 in amino acids: CAWGVLRRVQNTEAFF. CDR3 DNA: TGTGCCTGGGGGGTCCTGCGCAGGGTTCAGAACACTGAAGCTTTCTTT. Drawing the rest from reference TRBV30 and TRBJ1-1, the complete variable domain is SQTIHQWPATLVQPVGSPLSLECTVEGTSNPNLYWYRQAAGRGLQLLFYSVGIGQISSEVPQNLSASRPQDRQFILSSKKLLLSDSGFYLCAWGVLRRVQNTEAFFGQGTRLTVV.